This T cell receptor beta chain derives from a study of Graves' ophthalmopathy and Graves' hyperthyroidism. The study's findings and limits: Blood also held most thyroid clonotypes expanded above 0.001 frequency.

The V end lost 10 bases, the J end lost 3 bases, and 16 bases lay between the germline ends. The CDR3 length is 14 residues. Germline V gene data show CDR1 as ENHRY and CDR2 as SYGVKD. Included hyperthyroidism patients were aged 18 to 65 and newly diagnosed (under 2 months' duration). Pregnancy or lactation, uncontrolled infections and other autoimmune diseases were grounds for excluding patients. Worth noting for this clonotype: As yet, its antigen is unknown.

Investigators amplified TCR beta CDR3 regions from RNA transcripts. Following a first-round RT-PCR that used HTBI primers, a second-round multiplex PCR was carried out. MiXCR, applied by TCRdb to the multiplex PCR reads, yields one record per CDR3 protein. The data contain approximately 1.2 million distinct CDR3 sequences, about two fifths of them singletons. The chain is built from TRBV10-3 and TRBJ1-5; no clear D. The clonotype comes from an adult man with Graves' hyperthyroidism. The sequencing input was peripheral blood or thyroid tissue (not recorded which). The CDR3 DNA sequence: TGTGCCACTAGCACGGGAGCTGCCAATCAGCCCCAGCATTTT. Protein product: CATSTGAANQPQHF.